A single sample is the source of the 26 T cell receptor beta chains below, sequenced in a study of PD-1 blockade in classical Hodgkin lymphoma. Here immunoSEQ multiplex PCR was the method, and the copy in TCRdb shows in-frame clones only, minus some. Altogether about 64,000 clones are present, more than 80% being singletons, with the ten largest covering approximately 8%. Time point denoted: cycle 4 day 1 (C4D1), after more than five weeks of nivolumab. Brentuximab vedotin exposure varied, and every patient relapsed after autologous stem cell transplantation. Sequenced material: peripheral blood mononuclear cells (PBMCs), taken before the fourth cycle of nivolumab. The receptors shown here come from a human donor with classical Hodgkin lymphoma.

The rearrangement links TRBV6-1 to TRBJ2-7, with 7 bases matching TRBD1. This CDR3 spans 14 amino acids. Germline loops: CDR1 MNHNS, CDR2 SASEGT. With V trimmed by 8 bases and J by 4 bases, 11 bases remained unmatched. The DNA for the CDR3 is TGTGCCAGCTGTGGCGCCGACAGGGATTACGAGCAGTACTTC. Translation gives CASCGADRDYEQYF.

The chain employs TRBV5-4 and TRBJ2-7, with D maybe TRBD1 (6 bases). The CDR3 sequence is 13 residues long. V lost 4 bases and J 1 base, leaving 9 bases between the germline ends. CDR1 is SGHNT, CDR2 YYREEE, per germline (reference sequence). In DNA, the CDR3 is TGTGCCAGCAGCACGGACAGTTCCTACGAGCAGTACTTC. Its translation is CASSTDSSYEQYF.

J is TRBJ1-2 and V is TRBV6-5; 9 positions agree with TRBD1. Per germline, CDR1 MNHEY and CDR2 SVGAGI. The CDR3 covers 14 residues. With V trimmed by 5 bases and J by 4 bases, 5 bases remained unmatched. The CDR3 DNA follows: TGTGCCAGCAGTAGCCCGGGACAGGGCTATGGCTACACCTTC. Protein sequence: CASSSPGQGYGYTF.

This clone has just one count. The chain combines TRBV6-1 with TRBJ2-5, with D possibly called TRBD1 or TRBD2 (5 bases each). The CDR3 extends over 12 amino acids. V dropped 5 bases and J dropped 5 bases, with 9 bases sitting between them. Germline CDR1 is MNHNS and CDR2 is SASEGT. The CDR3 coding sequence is TGTGCCAGCAGTTCAGAGGGGGAGACCCAGTACTTC. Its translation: CASSSEGETQYF.

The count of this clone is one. The CDR3 region is CASRTTGTETYEQYF. CDR3 sequence (DNA): TGTGCCAGTAGAACCACCGGGACGGAGACCTACGAGCAGTACTTC. The chain carries TRBV19 and TRBJ2-7; D might be TRBD1 or TRBD2, each matching 5 bases. CDR1 LNHDA and CDR2 SQIVND come from the germline V gene (reference sequence). V was trimmed by 6 bases and J by 2 bases, leaving 17 bases between them. CDR3 length equals 15 residues.

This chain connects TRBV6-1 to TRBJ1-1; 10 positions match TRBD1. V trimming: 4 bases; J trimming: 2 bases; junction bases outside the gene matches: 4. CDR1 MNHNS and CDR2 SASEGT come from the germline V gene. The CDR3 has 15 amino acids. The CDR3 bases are TGTGCCAGCAGTGGAGGGACAGGGGCCAACACTGAAGCTTTCTTT. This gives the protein CASSGGTGANTEAFF.

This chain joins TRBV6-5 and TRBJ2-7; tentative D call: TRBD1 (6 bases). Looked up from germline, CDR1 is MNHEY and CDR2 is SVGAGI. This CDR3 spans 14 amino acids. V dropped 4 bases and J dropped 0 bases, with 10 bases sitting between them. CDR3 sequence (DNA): TGTGCCAGCAGTTTGGGACAAGACTCCTACGAGCAGTACTTC. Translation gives CASSLGQDSYEQYF.

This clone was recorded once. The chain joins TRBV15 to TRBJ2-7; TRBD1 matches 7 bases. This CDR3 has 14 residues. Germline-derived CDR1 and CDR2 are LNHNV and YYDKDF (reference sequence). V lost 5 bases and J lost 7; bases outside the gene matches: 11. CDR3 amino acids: CATSYGTVPREQYF. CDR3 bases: TGTGCCACCAGCTATGGGACAGTCCCGAGAGAGCAGTACTTC.

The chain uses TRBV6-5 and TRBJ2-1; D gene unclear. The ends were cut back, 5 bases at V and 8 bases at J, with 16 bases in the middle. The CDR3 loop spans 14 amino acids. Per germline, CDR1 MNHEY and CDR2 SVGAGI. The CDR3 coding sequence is TGTGCCAGCAGTCCTCTAGGAAGGGCAGATGAGCAGTTCTTC. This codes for CASSPLGRADEQFF.

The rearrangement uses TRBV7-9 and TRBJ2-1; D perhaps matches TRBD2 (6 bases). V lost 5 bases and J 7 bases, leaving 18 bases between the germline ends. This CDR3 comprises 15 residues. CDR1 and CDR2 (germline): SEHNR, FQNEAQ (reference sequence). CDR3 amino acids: CASSPRSYSGNEQFF. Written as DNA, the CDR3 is TGTGCCAGCAGCCCCCGATCCTATAGCGGAAATGAGCAGTTCTTC.

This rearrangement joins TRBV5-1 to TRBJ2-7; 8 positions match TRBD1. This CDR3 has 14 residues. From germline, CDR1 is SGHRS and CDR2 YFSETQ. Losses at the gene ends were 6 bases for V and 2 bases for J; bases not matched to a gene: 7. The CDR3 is CASTVTGDTYEQYF. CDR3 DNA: TGCGCCAGCACGGTGACAGGGGACACCTACGAGCAGTACTTC. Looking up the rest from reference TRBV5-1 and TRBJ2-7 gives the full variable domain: KAGVTQTPRYLIKTRGQQVTLSCSPISGHRSVSWYQQTPGQGLQFLFEYFSETQRNKGNFPGRFSGRQFSNSRSEMNVSTLELGDSALYLCASTVTGDTYEQYFGPGTRLTVT.

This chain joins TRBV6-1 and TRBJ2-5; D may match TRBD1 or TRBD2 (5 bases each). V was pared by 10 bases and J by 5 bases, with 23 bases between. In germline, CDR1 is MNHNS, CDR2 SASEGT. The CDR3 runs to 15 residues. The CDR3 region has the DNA TGTGCCACTCCGCTGGGTACGGGACCGGTGGAGACCCAGTACTTC. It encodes CATPLGTGPVETQYF.

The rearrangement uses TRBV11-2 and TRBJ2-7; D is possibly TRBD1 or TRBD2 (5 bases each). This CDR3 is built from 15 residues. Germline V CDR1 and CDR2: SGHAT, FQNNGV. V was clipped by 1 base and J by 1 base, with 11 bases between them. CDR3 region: CASSLAGTVSYEQYF. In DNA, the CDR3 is TGTGCCAGCAGCTTAGCCGGGACCGTTTCCTACGAGCAGTACTTC.

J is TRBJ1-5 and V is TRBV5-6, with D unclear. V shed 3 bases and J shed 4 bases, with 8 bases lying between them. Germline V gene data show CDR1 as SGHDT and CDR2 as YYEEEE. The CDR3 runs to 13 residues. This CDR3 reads CASSSSLNQPQHF. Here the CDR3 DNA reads TGTGCCAGCAGCTCATCCTTAAATCAGCCCCAGCATTTT.

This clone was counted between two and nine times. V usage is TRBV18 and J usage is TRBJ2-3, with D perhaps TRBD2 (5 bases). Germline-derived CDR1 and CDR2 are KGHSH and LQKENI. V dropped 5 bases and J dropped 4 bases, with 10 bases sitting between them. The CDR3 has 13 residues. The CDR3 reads CASSNLASDTQYF. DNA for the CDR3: TGTGCCAGCTCAAACCTAGCTTCAGATACGCAGTATTTT.

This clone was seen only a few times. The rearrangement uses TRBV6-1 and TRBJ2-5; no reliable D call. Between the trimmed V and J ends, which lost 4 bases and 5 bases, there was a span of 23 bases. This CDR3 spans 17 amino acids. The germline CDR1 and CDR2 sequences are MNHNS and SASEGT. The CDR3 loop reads CASSGVTFSRVQETQYF. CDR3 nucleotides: TGTGCCAGCAGTGGGGTGACGTTTTCTCGGGTTCAGGAGACCCAGTACTTC.

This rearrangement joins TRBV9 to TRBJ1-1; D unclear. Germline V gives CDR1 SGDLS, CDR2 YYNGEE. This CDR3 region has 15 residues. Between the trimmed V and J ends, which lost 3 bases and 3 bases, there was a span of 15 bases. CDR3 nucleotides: TGTGCCAGCAGCGCCCTGGGGTCCGCGGACACTGAAGCTTTCTTT. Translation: CASSALGSADTEAFF.

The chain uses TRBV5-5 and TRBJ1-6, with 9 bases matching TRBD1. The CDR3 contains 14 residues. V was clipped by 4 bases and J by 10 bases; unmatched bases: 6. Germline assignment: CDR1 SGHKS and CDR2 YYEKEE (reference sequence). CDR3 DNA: TGTGCCAGCAGCGCCGGACAGGGGAGGTCACCCCTCCACTTT. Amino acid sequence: CASSAGQGRSPLHF. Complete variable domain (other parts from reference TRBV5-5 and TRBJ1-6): DAGVTQSPTHLIKTRGQQVTLRCSPISGHKSVSWYQQVLGQGPQFIFQYYEKEERGRGNFPDRFSARQFPNYSSELNVNALLLGDSALYLCASSAGQGRSPLHFGNGTRLTVT.

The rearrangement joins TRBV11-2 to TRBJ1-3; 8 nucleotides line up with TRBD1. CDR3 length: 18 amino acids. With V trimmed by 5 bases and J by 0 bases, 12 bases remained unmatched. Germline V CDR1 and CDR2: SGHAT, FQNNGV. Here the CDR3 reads CASSQSRDRLYSGNTIYF. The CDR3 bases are TGTGCCAGCAGCCAAAGCCGGGACAGGTTATACTCTGGAAACACCATATATTTT. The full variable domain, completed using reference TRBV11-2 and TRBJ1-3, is EAGVAQSPRYKIIEKRQSVAFWCNPISGHATLYWYQQILGQGPKLLIQFQNNGVVDDSQLPKDRFSAERLKGVDSTLKIQPAKLEDSAVYLCASSQSRDRLYSGNTIYFGEGSWLTVV.

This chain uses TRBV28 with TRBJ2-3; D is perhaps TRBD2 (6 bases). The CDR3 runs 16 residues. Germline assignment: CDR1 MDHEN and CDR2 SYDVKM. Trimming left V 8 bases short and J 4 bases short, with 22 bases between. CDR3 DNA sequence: TGTGCCAGCCGCTCCCTGGGTAGCGGAGTTGCAGATACGCAGTATTTT. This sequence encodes CASRSLGSGVADTQYF.

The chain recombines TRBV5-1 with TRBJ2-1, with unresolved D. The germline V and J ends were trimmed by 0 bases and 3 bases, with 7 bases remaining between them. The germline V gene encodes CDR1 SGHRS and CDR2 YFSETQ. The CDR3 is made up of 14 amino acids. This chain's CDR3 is CASSLEVSYNEQFF. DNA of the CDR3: TGCGCCAGCAGCTTGGAGGTCAGCTACAATGAGCAGTTCTTC.

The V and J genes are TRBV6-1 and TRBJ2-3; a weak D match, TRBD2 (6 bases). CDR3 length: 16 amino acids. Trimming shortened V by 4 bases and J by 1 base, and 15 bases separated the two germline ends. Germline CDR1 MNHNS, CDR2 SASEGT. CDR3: CASSVRRLVGTDTQYF. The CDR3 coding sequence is TGTGCCAGCAGTGTAAGGAGACTAGTGGGCACAGATACGCAGTATTTT.

CDR3 coding DNA: TGTGCCAGCAGTGTAAGTGACCGCTACGAGCAGTACTTC. Protein product: CASSVSDRYEQYF. V is TRBV6-1 and J is TRBJ2-7, with D hard to call. The V end lost 4 bases, the J end lost 3 bases, and 10 bases lay between the germline ends. Germline CDR1 reads MNHNS; CDR2 reads SASEGT. This CDR3 has 13 amino acids.

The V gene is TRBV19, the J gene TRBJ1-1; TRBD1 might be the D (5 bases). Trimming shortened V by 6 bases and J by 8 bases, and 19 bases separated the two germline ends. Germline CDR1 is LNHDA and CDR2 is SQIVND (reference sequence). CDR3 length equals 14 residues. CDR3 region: CASRNAQANGEAFF. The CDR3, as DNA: TGTGCCAGTAGGAATGCACAGGCTAATGGCGAAGCTTTCTTT.

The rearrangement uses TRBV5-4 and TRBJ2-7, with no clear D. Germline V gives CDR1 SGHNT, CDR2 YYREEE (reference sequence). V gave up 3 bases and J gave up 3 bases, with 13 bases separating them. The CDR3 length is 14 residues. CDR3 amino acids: CASSSPGQGYEQYF. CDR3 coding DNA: TGTGCCAGCAGCTCCCCGGGCCAAGGCTACGAGCAGTACTTC.

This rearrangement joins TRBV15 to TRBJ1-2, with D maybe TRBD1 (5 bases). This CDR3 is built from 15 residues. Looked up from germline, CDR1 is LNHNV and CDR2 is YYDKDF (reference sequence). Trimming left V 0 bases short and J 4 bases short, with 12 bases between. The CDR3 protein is CATSRDAEGPYGYTF. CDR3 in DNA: TGTGCCACCAGCAGAGATGCGGAGGGGCCCTATGGCTACACCTTC.